Reported below is one TCR beta chain. Its antigen is still unknown. Base qualities are missing; no much larger clone stands one base away. This sample is part of a study of vaccination and CD4 T cells after COVID-19 (dated 2022 in TCRdb). Regarding the research as a whole: Every convalescent patient had a positive nasal swab PCR test for SARS-CoV-2, with mild disease in several patients and severe disease in one. In roughly 11 COVID-19 convalescent patients and a few infection-naive healthy vaccine recipients, the spike-specific CD4+ TCR repertoire before mRNA vaccination was compared with the repertoire after mRNA vaccination. For stimulating the cultures, overlapping spike peptide pools were used, derived from SARS-CoV-2 as well as from the common cold coronaviruses HCoV-NL63, HCoV-OC43 and HCoV-229E. Control cultures used a CEFX viral epitope pool as positive control, an HIV-1 Nef peptide pool as negative control, or no peptide. Post-vaccine blood samples were collected a median of around 10 weeks after the second vaccine dose, ranging from roughly 12 to 250 days. Six males and four females were included in the convalescent cohort, with two Hispanic individuals, seven Caucasians, two Asians and one multiracial person represented. Each participant got two doses of either the Pfizer-BioNTech BNT162b2 vaccine (n=8) or the Moderna mRNA-1273 vaccine (n=2). Post-COVID blood samples were collected from convalescent patients a median of about 92 days after diagnosis, with a range of roughly 30 to 161 days.

In the paper's terms, the treatment or condition label means: roughly 11-day PBMC culture with coronavirus spike peptide pools or control peptides (ViraFEST assay). To expand antigen-specific T cells with peptide pools and then pick out the expanded clonotypes through TCR sequencing, the study relied on the ViraFEST assay. Positive SARS-CoV-2 PCR tests in the convalescent patients dated from March to December 2020, before Alpha, Beta and Delta variants emerged in the United States. Under 2.5 million PBMCs per well were cultured in IMDM with approximately 5% human AB serum and roughly 10 IU/ml IL-2, plus 10 ug/ml peptide pools. On days 3 and 7, half of the culture medium was replaced with fresh IL-2-containing medium. Once the cells had been in culture for less than 11 days, the EasySep CD4+ T cell isolation kit was used to isolate CD4+ T cells by negative selection. PBMCs were separated from whole blood using Ficoll-Paque Plus gradient centrifugation and then either used fresh or cryopreserved at -140C. Culture conditions were generally each tested in triplicate wells.

Libraries came from PCR. DNA from cultured CD4+ T cells underwent TCR sequencing with the Oncomine TCR Beta short-read assay at the Johns Hopkins FTIC core. The QIAamp micro DNA kit was used to extract genomic DNA from the cultured CD4+ T cells. The Oncomine TCR Beta libraries from cultured CD4+ T cells were pooled using unique dual indexes and then sequenced on an Illumina iSeq 100. Per the authors' processing: Non-productive sequences were filtered out, and CDR3s that did not start with C, did not end with F or W, or were shorter than 7 amino acids were discarded. Antigen-specific clonotypes were identified using the MANAFEST web application through comparison of peptide-stimulated wells with reference and other culture wells. For a clone to be called positive, the clone needed an FDR below 0.05, an odds ratio above 5, and a productive frequency above 0.1% in at least two of three replicate wells. Cross-reactive clonotypes were defined as significantly expanded in both SARS-CoV-2 spike wells and at least one common cold coronavirus spike condition. Similarity between CDR3 sequences was evaluated in R version 3.6.1 using Levenshtein distances (stringdist) and unrooted phylogenetic trees (ape). Using fastp at Q25 and MiXCR, TCRdb reprocessed the public reads and kept productive beta chains. Entries are consolidated by CDR3 protein sequence, retaining the most common genes and DNA. The V and J calls were not made by the authors but by TCRdb's processing. Across this sample there are about 11,000 distinct CDR3 sequences, with 70% seen only once. The ten largest clones add up to 9.5% to 15% of the sample.

The research as a whole found: The median count of SARS-CoV-2-reactive clonotypes went up from about 23 after infection to approximately 40 after vaccination, although the change was not significant. Relatively few convalescent patients were included in the study, and early timepoints after natural infection were not analyzed. Among the post-vaccine SARS-CoV-2-reactive clones in convalescent patients, a median approximately 90% showed up only after vaccination, which suggests vaccine-specific priming. Nearly all vaccine-specific clones in convalescent patients (304 of 307) were mono-reactive for SARS-CoV-2 spike rather than cross-reactive with common cold coronaviruses.

The receptor was derived from a human donor who had recovered from COVID-19. Sequencing was done on a sample of CD4+ T cells from blood, cultured in vitro.

The DNA is TGTGCCAGCAGCCCCCTACAGCGCCCAGAGTACGAGCAGTACTTC. The resulting protein is CASSPLQRPEYEQYF. Recombination joined TRBV7-9 with TRBJ2-7; too little of a D gene remains to name it. Sequences SEHNR (CDR1) and FQNEAQ (CDR2) are obtained from the germline V gene (reference sequence). The V end loses 5 bases and the J end loses 4 bases, and a stretch of 18 bases separates them. The CDR3, from cysteine to phenylalanine, totals 15 residues. The sequence is cut down to CDR3 DNA, 45 bases in frame from base 1.